The entry that follows covers one T cell receptor (beta chain) sequence. This sample stems from a study of blood T cell repertoires in COVID-19. Study information: Italy, Spain and the United States were the sources of the convalescent and acute COVID-19 samples. Sources were T cells, B-cell-depleted T cells, or PBMCs; the material itself was cDNA or gDNA.

Source study methods: The assay estimated nucleated cells by amplifying reference gene primers. Generated by immunoSEQ multiplex PCR, the TCRdb table keeps only in-frame clones and is missing some. V, J and clone size are those of that table, while D and trimming were read from the DNA. The sample shows about 55,000 clones, 70% to 90% of them seen only once. Sequences were obtained from peripheral blood. The source is a human donor in a cohort sampled during active COVID-19.

CDR3 residues: CASSGQRMGTYEQYF. The CDR3 DNA is TGTGCCAGCTCGGGACAGAGAATGGGAACCTACGAGCAGTACTTC. This chain links TRBV11-2 with TRBJ2-7, with 7 bases aligning to TRBD1. This CDR3 spans 15 amino acids. The V gene end was trimmed by 8 bases and the J gene end by 2 bases; junction bases not matched to a gene: 12. In germline, CDR1 is SGHAT, CDR2 FQNNGV.